Listed below are T cell receptor beta chains from one sample, sequenced in a study of T cells in Graves' hyperthyroidism and ophthalmopathy. MiXCR, run by TCRdb on the multiplex PCR reads, gives a single entry per CDR3 protein. The sample contains approximately 400,000 distinct CDR3 sequences, 15% to 19% of which appear only once. Sequences were obtained from blood. These TCRs come from a woman between 18 and 29 years old with Graves' hyperthyroidism. The CDR3 runs from the conserved cysteine through the conserved F or W. A D gene is named only where the DNA matches it firmly. Part of the rows lack a size; the others show once, few, many or a class for expanded clones.

clone size	J gene	V gene	D gene	CDR3 protein	CDR3 DNA
-	TRBJ1-5	TRBV4-1	-	CASSQDPGVNQPQHF	TGCGCCAGCAGCCAAGATCCGGGGGTCAATCAGCCCCAGCATTTT
few	TRBJ1-1	TRBV19	-	CASSKGSWTEAFF	TGTGCCAGTAGTAAAGGGTCTTGGACTGAAGCTTTCTTT
-	TRBJ2-1	TRBV5-1	-	CASSRFTSSNEQFF	TGCGCCAGCAGCCGTTTTACTAGTTCTAATGAGCAGTTCTTC
many	TRBJ1-1	TRBV3-1	TRBD1	CASSSRDRNTEAFF	TGTGCCAGCAGCTCACGGGACAGGAACACTGAAGCTTTCTTT
few	TRBJ1-2	TRBV29-1	TRBD1	CSVVGVPDRGYYGYTF	TGCAGCGTTGTAGGAGTTCCGGACAGGGGGTACTATGGCTACACCTTC
-	TRBJ1-4	TRBV20-1	-	CSAPVRTANEKLFF	TGCAGTGCGCCAGTTCGGACTGCGAATGAAAAACTGTTTTTT
few	TRBJ2-7	TRBV7-9	-	CASSTAKSYEQYF	TGTGCCAGCAGTACCGCGAAGTCCTACGAGCAGTACTTC
many	TRBJ2-1	TRBV7-2	-	CASSLDPDNEQFF	TGTGCCAGCAGCTTAGACCCCGACAATGAGCAGTTCTTC
many	TRBJ2-2	TRBV28	-	CASSLLGWSRTNTGELFF	TGTGCCAGCAGTTTATTAGGTTGGTCGCGCACGAACACCGGGGAGCTGTTTTTT
many	TRBJ2-7	TRBV20-1	-	CSARDMQGTTAYEQYF	TGCAGTGCTAGAGATATGCAGGGAACAACCGCCTACGAGCAGTACTTC
once	TRBJ2-4	TRBV29-1	TRBD2	CSVGGKAKNIQYF	TGCAGCGTGGGGGGGAAAGCCAAAAACATTCAGTACTTC
few	TRBJ1-3	TRBV20-1	-	CSATPRTPGNTIYF	TGCAGTGCTACCCCAAGGACACCGGGAAACACCATATATTTT
few	TRBJ2-1	TRBV13	TRBD1	CASSFLPGTGGNEQFF	TGTGCCAGCAGCTTCCTCCCCGGGACAGGGGGCAATGAGCAGTTCTTC
many	TRBJ1-2	TRBV18	TRBD1	CASSPMGQGYGYTF	TGTGCCAGCTCACCAATGGGACAGGGGTATGGCTACACCTTC
-	TRBJ2-5	TRBV7-9	-	CASSALPQETQYF	TGTGCCAGCAGCGCACTACCCCAAGAGACCCAGTACTTC
many	TRBJ1-1	TRBV6-1	-	CASSTNTRNTEAFF	TGTGCCAGCAGCACGAATACGCGGAACACTGAAGCTTTCTTT
-	TRBJ2-7	TRBV7-8	-	CASRREVGTYHEQYF	TGTGCCAGCAGGAGGGAGGTCGGGACATACCACGAGCAGTACTTC
many	TRBJ2-5	TRBV20-1	-	CSTRRPQRGETQYF	TGCAGTACCAGACGACCACAGAGGGGAGAGACCCAGTACTTC
-	TRBJ1-4	TRBV28	TRBD1	CASTRQGDEKLFF	TGTGCCAGCACCCGACAGGGGGATGAAAAACTGTTTTTT
-	TRBJ2-7	TRBV7-8	-	CASSGRGESGLYEQYF	TGTGCCAGCAGCGGTAGAGGGGAGTCTGGCCTTTACGAGCAGTACTTC
-	TRBJ2-7	TRBV25-1	TRBD1	CASSQMGQGTPAGGEQYF	TGTGCCAGCAGTCAGATGGGACAGGGGACCCCCGCGGGAGGTGAGCAGTACTTC
many	TRBJ2-7	TRBV7-2	TRBD2	CASSFWTSGGLEQYF	TGTGCCAGCAGCTTCTGGACTAGCGGGGGGCTGGAGCAGTACTTC
many	TRBJ1-4	TRBV5-1	-	CASSSSDGGYEKLFF	TGCGCCAGCAGCTCAAGTGACGGGGGCTATGAAAAACTGTTTTTT
-	TRBJ2-7	TRBV10-3	-	CAISGRAGKGYEQYF	TGTGCCATCAGTGGTAGGGCCGGGAAGGGCTACGAGCAGTACTTC
few	TRBJ2-3	TRBV7-9	TRBD2	CASSPGLASTDTQYF	TGTGCCAGCAGCCCCGGACTAGCGAGCACAGATACGCAGTATTTT
many	TRBJ2-5	TRBV28	TRBD1	CASRLTGGGETQYF	TGTGCCAGCAGACTGACAGGGGGCGGAGAGACCCAGTACTTC
few	TRBJ1-1	TRBV9	TRBD1	CATAPGTVNTEAFF	TGTGCCACCGCGCCAGGGACAGTGAACACTGAAGCTTTCTTT
-	TRBJ2-3	TRBV7-2	TRBD2	CASSLTVLLAGGPRTDTQYF	TGTGCCAGCAGCTTGACAGTTCTACTAGCGGGGGGCCCCCGCACAGATACGCAGTATTTT
many	TRBJ1-1	TRBV20-1	-	CSARGASPRGTEAFF	TGCAGTGCTAGGGGGGCCTCGCCCCGGGGCACTGAAGCTTTCTTT
-	TRBJ2-3	TRBV4-1	-	CASSQEKFANRGDTQYF	TGCGCCAGCAGCCAAGAAAAGTTTGCTAATCGAGGAGATACGCAGTATTTT
many	TRBJ2-7	TRBV12-3/TRBV12-4	-	CATGATDYEQYF	TGTGCCACCGGGGCGACTGACTACGAGCAGTACTTC
many	TRBJ2-7	TRBV15	TRBD2	CATSRGSSGSYEQYF	TGTGCCACCAGCAGAGGGTCAAGCGGGAGCTACGAGCAGTACTTC
many	TRBJ1-5	TRBV6-1	TRBD1	CASSVKGTGFSNQPQHF	TGTGCCAGCAGTGTCAAAGGGACAGGGTTTAGCAATCAGCCCCAGCATTTT
-	TRBJ1-5	TRBV5-1	-	CASSLAPDSQPQHF	TGCGCCAGCAGCTTGGCCCCTGACAGTCAGCCCCAGCATTTT
-	TRBJ2-2	TRBV6-5	-	CASSYLTGELFF	TGTGCCAGCAGTTACCTAACCGGGGAGCTGTTTTTT
-	TRBJ2-1	TRBV19	TRBD1	CASSWTGVVDEQFF	TGTGCCAGTAGTTGGACAGGGGTAGTCGATGAGCAGTTCTTC
many	TRBJ2-7	TRBV13	TRBD2	CASSTRTSHYEQYF	TGTGCCAGCAGCACCCGGACTAGCCACTACGAGCAGTACTTC
many	TRBJ2-1	TRBV7-2	-	CASSPQLNEQFF	TGTGCCAGCAGCCCACAACTGAATGAGCAGTTCTTC
many	TRBJ1-2	TRBV12-3/TRBV12-4	TRBD1	CASTRQGSYGYTF	TGTGCCAGCACCAGACAGGGATCCTATGGCTACACCTTC
few	TRBJ1-2	TRBV12-3/TRBV12-4	-	CASSFIGLRFDYGYTF	TGTGCCAGCAGTTTCATTGGTCTTAGGTTTGACTATGGCTACACCTTC
many	TRBJ2-3	TRBV12-3/TRBV12-4	-	CASSLFGDTQYF	TGTGCCAGCAGTTTATTTGGGGATACGCAGTATTTT
-	TRBJ1-4	TRBV27	-	CASRSTDRNEKLFF	TGTGCCAGCAGATCGACAGATCGTAATGAAAAACTGTTTTTT
-	TRBJ2-2	TRBV24-1	TRBD1	CATSDTTTGHNTGELFF	TGTGCCACCAGTGATACGACGACAGGGCATAACACCGGGGAGCTGTTTTTT
-	TRBJ2-7	TRBV14	TRBD1	CASSRGQGATYEQYF	TGTGCCAGCAGCCGAGGGCAGGGGGCGACCTACGAGCAGTACTTC
few	TRBJ1-3	TRBV6-1	TRBD1	CASSPWGQGTGNTIYF	TGTGCCAGCAGTCCGTGGGGACAGGGGACTGGAAACACCATATATTTT
many	TRBJ1-5	TRBV28	-	CASSPSAGVNNQPQHF	TGTGCCAGCAGTCCATCTGCAGGGGTAAACAATCAGCCCCAGCATTTT
-	TRBJ1-1	TRBV5-4	TRBD1	CASSIPGQGRSVYNTEAFF	TGTGCCAGCAGCATCCCGGGACAGGGTCGATCGGTCTACAACACTGAAGCTTTCTTT
many	TRBJ1-1	TRBV28	TRBD1	CASSEDRGRAFF	TGTGCCAGCAGTGAGGACAGGGGACGAGCTTTCTTT
many	TRBJ1-1	TRBV5-1	-	CASSARLAEAFF	TGCGCCAGCAGCGCCCGCTTGGCTGAAGCTTTCTTT
many	TRBJ2-7	TRBV20-1	TRBD1	CSAKGPGGSREQYF	TGCAGTGCCAAGGGGCCAGGGGGAAGTCGGGAGCAGTACTTC
many	TRBJ1-5	TRBV6-2/TRBV6-3	-	CASMGLGRANQPQHF	TGTGCCAGCATGGGGTTGGGCAGAGCAAATCAGCCCCAGCATTTT
many	TRBJ2-7	TRBV20-1	-	CSAGGPLANEQYF	TGCAGTGCTGGCGGACCCCTTGCCAACGAGCAGTACTTC
many	TRBJ2-5	TRBV6-1	-	CASKLDGGETQYF	TGTGCCAGCAAGCTTGACGGCGGAGAGACCCAGTACTTC
many	TRBJ1-1	TRBV12-3/TRBV12-4	-	CASSRDPNTEAFF	TGTGCCAGCAGTCGGGACCCGAACACTGAAGCTTTCTTT
-	TRBJ1-2	TRBV19	-	CASSLRAVYGYTF	TGTGCCAGTAGTTTACGGGCCGTCTATGGCTACACCTTC
few	TRBJ2-7	TRBV5-1	TRBD1	CASNPPGTGGEQYF	TGCGCCAGCAACCCTCCCGGGACAGGAGGCGAGCAGTACTTC
many	TRBJ1-1	TRBV12-3/TRBV12-4	-	CASSLNQGSTEAFF	TGTGCCAGCAGTTTAAATCAGGGAAGCACTGAAGCTTTCTTT
many	TRBJ2-3	TRBV28	TRBD1	CASSLGGQGTDTQYF	TGTGCCAGCAGTTTGGGGGGACAGGGAACAGATACGCAGTATTTT
many	TRBJ2-7	TRBV4-1	-	CASSQVGGSSYEQYF	TGCGCCAGCAGCCAAGTAGGAGGCTCGTCCTACGAGCAGTACTTC